This entry describes one TCR beta chain. The participants were between about 18 and 90 years old and came from under 25 US areas. The data were taken from a study of blood T cell repertoires in COVID-19. Profiling relied on immunoSEQ multiplex PCR, and the TCRdb table lists in-frame clones only, not all of them. The sample contains roughly 360,000 clones, roughly 80% of which appear only once. Source material: PBMCs or T cells enriched from blood (not recorded which). This sequence was found in a woman aged 45-60 years who had recovered from COVID-19.

The CDR3 DNA is TGTGCCAGTAGTCCATACCCGGGACAGGCATTGATGTTTTTT. Translated, it gives CASSPYPGQALMFF. The genes are TRBV19 and TRBJ1-4; 8 bases map to TRBD1. Losses at the gene ends were 5 bases for V and 15 bases for J; bases not matched to a gene: 14. The CDR3 sequence is 14 residues long. Germline lookup yields CDR1 LNHDA and CDR2 SQIVND (reference sequence).